These 7 T cell receptor beta chains originate from one sample sequenced in a study of molecular identifiers for immune sequencing clone quantification (dated by TCRdb to 2016 to 2018). The library was generated by PCR. Sequencing was performed on an Illumina HiSeq 4000. TCRdb applied fastp at Q25 and MiXCR to the public reads, then kept only in-frame beta chains. Each entry merges the rows of one CDR3 protein and shows their most common DNA and genes. The sample table holds around 460,000 distinct CDR3 sequences, of which 20% to 25% were seen once. In total, the top ten clones hold around 0.84% of the sample. What was sequenced was naive CD8+ T cells from blood, with Jurkat cell RNA spiked in. Explained via the paper, the cell subset or site label denotes: FACS-sorted CD8+CD4-CCR7+CD45RA+ naive T cells. The receptors were gathered from a human donor in good health. Some libraries in this study had Jurkat cell RNA spiked in.

This clonotype was seen many times. The chain links TRBV3-1 to TRBJ2-7, with 10 bases aligning to TRBD1. V lost 4 bases and J lost 2; bases outside the gene matches: 8. Germline V lookup: CDR1 LGHDT, CDR2 YNNKEL (reference sequence). CDR3 length equals 16 residues. CDR3 bases: TGTGCCAGCAGCCCTGAGACCGGACAGGGGGCCTACGAGCAGTACTTC. Translated, it gives CASSPETGQGAYEQYF.

This sequence joins TRBV12-3 or TRBV12-4 and TRBJ2-2, with 7 bases aligning to TRBD2. This CDR3 region has 14 residues. V lost 3 bases and J lost 7; bases outside the gene matches: 5. The CDR3 sequence is CASSFGGGGGELFF. In DNA, the CDR3 is TGTGCCAGCAGTTTTGGCGGGGGTGGCGGGGAGCTGTTTTTT.

This clonotype was counted only a few times. At one end the junction does not follow the germline gene, possibly because of a read error. In DNA, the CDR3 is TGTGCTAGCAGCTTAGGGAGTCACACAGATACGCAGTATTTT. It specifies CASSLGSHTDTQYF. J is TRBJ2-3 and V is TRBV7-7; D might be TRBD2 (5 bases). Germline loops: CDR1 SSHAT, CDR2 FNYEAQ (reference sequence). This CDR3 is 14 amino acids long.

This clonotype was picked up many times. The chain uses TRBV7-6 and TRBJ2-6; D ambiguous. The CDR3 is made up of 16 amino acids. Germline V CDR1 and CDR2: SGHVS, FNYEAQ. V shed 5 bases and J shed 0 bases, with 11 bases lying between them. CDR3 nucleotides: TGTGCCAGCAGCCCAGCACCAGTCTCTGGGGCCAACGTCCTGACTTTC. Residues: CASSPAPVSGANVLTF.

This clonotype was seen repeatedly, ten times or more. CDR3 sequence reads: CASSAAQGLTEAFF. CDR3 bases: TGTGCCAGCAGCGCAGCTCAGGGGCTGACTGAAGCTTTCTTT. The chain has TRBV7-9 and TRBJ1-1; tentative D call: TRBD1 (6 bases). Germline assignment: CDR1 SEHNR and CDR2 FQNEAQ (reference sequence). There are 14 residues in the CDR3. Trimming took 5 bases from V and 5 from J, leaving 15 bases between them.

This clonotype was recorded at least ten times. The gene calls are TRBV30 and TRBJ2-7, with no clear D. Trimming removed 1 base from V and 6 bases from J, with 10 bases in between. CDR3 length: 12 amino acids. Germline loops: CDR1 GTSNPN, CDR2 SVGIG (reference sequence). CDR3 in DNA: TGTGCCTGGAGTGAGGGTAGTGTCGAGCAGTACTTC. Translated, it gives CAWSEGSVEQYF.

This clonotype was counted only a few times. DNA for the CDR3: TGTGCCAGCAAACCGGGACAGGAGTATAGCAATCAGCCCCAGCATTTT. Protein sequence: CASKPGQEYSNQPQHF. The chain joins TRBV27 to TRBJ1-5; the match to TRBD1 covers 8 bases. This CDR3 is built from 16 residues. Germline values: CDR1 MNHEY, CDR2 SMNVEV (reference sequence). With V trimmed by 7 bases and J by 0 bases, 8 bases remained unmatched.